This TCR beta chain was found in a study of immune evolution from preneoplasia to lung adenocarcinoma (dated by TCRdb to 2020 to 2022). Some background on the complete study: HLA loss of heterozygosity was observed in approximately 7%, 15% and 30% of AIS, MIA and ADC lesions, respectively, and was not observed in any AAH lesions. Immune contexture across lung adenocarcinoma precursors and invasive adenocarcinoma was profiled using immune gene expression, TCR sequencing and multiplex immunofluorescence. Resected precursor lesions (AAH, AIS, MIA) and invasive adenocarcinomas were compared with paired morphologically normal lung tissue. The sample size depended on which specimens were available, not on a prior power calculation. Whole exome sequencing and methylation data from the same cohort of nodules were integrated with the immune data. The overall cohort was made up of about 53 patients with pulmonary nodules who had surgical resection. The TCR sequencing data were obtained from about 51 patients. It was reported in the study that 85 to 120 samples were used for TCR sequencing. POLYSOLVER was used to infer class I HLA alleles from exome data, and LOHHLA was used to detect allele-specific HLA loss.

Including the terminal cysteine and phenylalanine, the CDR3 comprises 16 residues. Just CDR3 DNA is preserved here, 48 bases in frame from base 1. As encoded in the germline V gene, CDR1 is SGHTA while CDR2 is FQGTGA. Cut back by 1 base and 4 bases, the V and J ends lie 13 bases apart. Between about 2014 and 2017, the patients underwent resection in either Japan or China. The histologic diagnosis of each case was independently confirmed on H&E slides by two lung cancer pathologists. Premalignant or tumor cells were enriched for nucleic acid extraction by macro-dissection performed after pathologic assessment. DNA was isolated from FFPE tissue using the AllPrep DNA/RNA FFPE Kit. This clone was counted once. Its binding antigen is unknown. Base-call qualities are not available, and no considerably larger clone is one nucleotide away. The immunoSEQ hsTCRbeta Kit was used to sequence TCR beta CDR3 regions from DNA. Regarding the original processing steps: TCR sequencing data were analysed with the ImmunoSEQ Analyzer. T cell clonality was calculated on productive rearrangements as 1 minus Pielou's evenness. To measure T cell diversity, the inverse Simpson index was applied to productive templates. T cell density was TCR beta template counts normalized to usable DNA, estimated by amplifying and sequencing housekeeping genes. Two-sided Kruskal-Wallis tests were used to compare TCR metrics across histologic stages. Imported from immuneACCESS, the table was reduced by TCRdb to in-frame sequences with V and J called. These copies leave out some clones; in studies compared against another copy, an unresolved V gene accounts for under half, and the cause of the remainder is not known. Clone size and the V and J calls come from that table; the DNA yielded D and trimming. The sample yields 9,000 to 10,000 clones; approximately 90% were counted once. Approximately 3% of the sample is in the top ten clones.

The study at large found these results: Compared with EGFR-mutant or double wild-type lesions, KRAS-mutant nodules had the highest T cell clonality. The highest top T cell clone frequencies were observed in normal lung, and a progressive decrease in top T cell clone frequencies appeared to occur from AAH through AIS, MIA and invasive adenocarcinoma. Findings were based on association rather than direct causation; larger cohorts with long-term follow-up and longitudinal biopsies were deemed needed. Clonality was highest in normal lung, while later-stage lesions appeared to have lower clonality but higher T cell density and diversity. All patients were from Japan and China, so applicability to Western populations was uncertain.

This chain joins TRBV7-3 to TRBJ2-2, with the D gene call left open. The sequence was obtained from a person aged 70 to 85 with invasive lung adenocarcinoma. Some clones in this sample may be carry-over from other donors' samples. Sequencing used FFPE invasive lung adenocarcinoma tissue. Taken with the paper, the label for cell subset or site translates to: frankly invasive lung adenocarcinoma (ADC). This receptor carries the CDR3 CASSLMGGDRTGELFF. The DNA sequence reads TGTGCCAGCAGCTTAATGGGCGGTGATCGCACCGGGGAGCTGTTTTTT. The CDR3 plus the reference TRBV7-3 and TRBJ2-2 genes for the other parts give the full variable domain: GAGVSQTPSNKVTEKGKYVELRCDPISGHTALYWYRQSLGQGPEFLIYFQGTGAADDSGLPNDRFFAVRPEGSVSTLKIQRTERGDSAVYLCASSLMGGDRTGELFFGEGSRLTVL.